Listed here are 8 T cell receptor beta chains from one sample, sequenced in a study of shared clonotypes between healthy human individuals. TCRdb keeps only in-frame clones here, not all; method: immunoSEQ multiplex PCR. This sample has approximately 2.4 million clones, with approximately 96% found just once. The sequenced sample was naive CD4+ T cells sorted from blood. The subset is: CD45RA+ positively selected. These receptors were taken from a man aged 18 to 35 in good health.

CDR3 DNA sequence: TGCGCCAGCAGCCAGGAGATTTACCATGAGCAGTTCTTC. Encoded protein: CASSQEIYHEQFF. The chain is built from TRBV4-3 and TRBJ2-1; D unclear. The CDR3 totals 13 residues. With 3 bases removed from V and 8 bases from J, the gap between germline ends came to 11 bases. Germline CDR1 reads LGHNA; CDR2 reads YSLEER.

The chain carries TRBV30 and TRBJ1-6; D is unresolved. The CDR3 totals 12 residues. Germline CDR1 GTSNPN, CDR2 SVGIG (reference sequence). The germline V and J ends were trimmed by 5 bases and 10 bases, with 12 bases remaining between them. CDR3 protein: CAWGLGGSPLHF. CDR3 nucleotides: TGTGCCTGGGGATTGGGCGGATCACCCCTCCACTTT.

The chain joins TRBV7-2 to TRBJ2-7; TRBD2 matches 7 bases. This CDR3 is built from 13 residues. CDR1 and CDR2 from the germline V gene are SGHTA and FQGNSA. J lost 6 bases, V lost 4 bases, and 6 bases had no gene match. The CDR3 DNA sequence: TGTGCCAGCAGCTCGGCGGGAGTATCCGAGCAGTACTTC. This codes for CASSSAGVSEQYF.

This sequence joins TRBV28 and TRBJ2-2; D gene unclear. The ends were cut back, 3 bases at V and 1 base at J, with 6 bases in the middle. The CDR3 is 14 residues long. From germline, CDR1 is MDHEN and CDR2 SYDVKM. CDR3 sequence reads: CASSFKWNTGELFF. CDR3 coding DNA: TGTGCCAGCAGTTTTAAGTGGAACACCGGGGAGCTGTTTTTT.

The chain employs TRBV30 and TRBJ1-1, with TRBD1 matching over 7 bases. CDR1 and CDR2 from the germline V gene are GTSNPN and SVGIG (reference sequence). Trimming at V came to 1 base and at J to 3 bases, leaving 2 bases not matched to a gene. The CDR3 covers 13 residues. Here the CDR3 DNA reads TGTGCCTGGAGTGGACAGGGCGACACTGAAGCTTTCTTT. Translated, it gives CAWSGQGDTEAFF.

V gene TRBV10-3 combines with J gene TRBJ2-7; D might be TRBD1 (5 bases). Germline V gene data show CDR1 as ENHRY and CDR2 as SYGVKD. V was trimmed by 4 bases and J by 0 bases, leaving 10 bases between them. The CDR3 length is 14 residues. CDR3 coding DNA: TGTGCCATCAGTGGGGGCCTAAGCTCCTACGAGCAGTACTTC. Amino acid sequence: CAISGGLSSYEQYF.

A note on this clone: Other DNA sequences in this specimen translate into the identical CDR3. Here the CDR3 reads CASSRTAQETQYF. In DNA form, the CDR3 reads TGCGCCAGCAGCCGGACAGCCCAAGAGACCCAGTACTTC. The rearrangement uses TRBV5-1 and TRBJ2-5; perhaps TRBD1 as D (6 bases). This CDR3 region has 13 residues. Trimming removed 4 bases from V and 1 base from J, with 8 bases in between. Germline assignment: CDR1 SGHRS and CDR2 YFSETQ.

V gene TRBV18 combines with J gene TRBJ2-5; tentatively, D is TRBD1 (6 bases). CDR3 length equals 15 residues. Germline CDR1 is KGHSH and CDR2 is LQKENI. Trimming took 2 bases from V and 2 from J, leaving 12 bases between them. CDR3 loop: CASSPWDTYQETQYF. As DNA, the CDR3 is TGTGCCAGCTCACCATGGGACACCTATCAAGAGACCCAGTACTTC.